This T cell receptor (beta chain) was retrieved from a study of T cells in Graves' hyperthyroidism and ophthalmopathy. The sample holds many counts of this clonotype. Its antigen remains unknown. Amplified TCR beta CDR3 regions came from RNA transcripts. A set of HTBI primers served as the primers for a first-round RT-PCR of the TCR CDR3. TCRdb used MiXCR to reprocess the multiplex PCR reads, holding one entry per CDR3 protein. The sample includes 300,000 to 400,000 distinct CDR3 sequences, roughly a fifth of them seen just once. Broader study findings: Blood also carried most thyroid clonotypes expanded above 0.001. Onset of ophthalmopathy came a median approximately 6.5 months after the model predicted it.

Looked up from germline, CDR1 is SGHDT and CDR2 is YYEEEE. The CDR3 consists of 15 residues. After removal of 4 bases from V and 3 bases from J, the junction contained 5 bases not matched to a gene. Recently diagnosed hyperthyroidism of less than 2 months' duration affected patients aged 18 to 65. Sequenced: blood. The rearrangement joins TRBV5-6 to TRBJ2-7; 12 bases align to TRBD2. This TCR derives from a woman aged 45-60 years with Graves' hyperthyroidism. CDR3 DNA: TGTGCCAGCAGCGTGCTAGCGGGAGGGCTCTACGAGCAGTACTTC. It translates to CASSVLAGGLYEQYF.